These 14 T cell receptor beta chains were all obtained from the same sample, sequenced in a study of blood T cell repertoires in COVID-19. The repertoire was sequenced with immunoSEQ multiplex PCR; TCRdb's copy has only in-frame clones and lacks some. The sample yields hundreds of thousands of clones, approximately 90% seen once. Sample: PBMCs or T cells enriched from blood (not recorded which). The receptors were gathered from a middle-aged man who had been exposed to COVID-19.

The V gene is TRBV9, the J gene TRBJ2-2; TRBD2 aligns across 11 bases. Germline assignment: CDR1 SGDLS and CDR2 YYNGEE. The CDR3 sequence is 19 residues long. Trimming removed 0 bases from V and 2 bases from J; junction bases left unmatched: 9. The CDR3 DNA reads TGTGCCAGCAGCGTAGGCCTACTAGCGGGAGTTCTAAACACCGGGGAGCTGTTTTTT. The encoded protein is CASSVGLLAGVLNTGELFF.

The chain combines TRBV5-1 with TRBJ2-2; 8 bases fit TRBD1. Germline CDR1 and CDR2: SGHRS and YFSETQ. The CDR3 has 17 residues. V was clipped by 4 bases and J by 1 base; unmatched bases: 9. For the CDR3, the DNA is TGCGCCAGCAGCCCGGGTCCCGGGACAGGGAACACCGGGGAGCTGTTTTTT. This gives the protein CASSPGPGTGNTGELFF.

V usage is TRBV5-1 and J usage is TRBJ2-1, with TRBD1 matching 10 bases. Germline values: CDR1 SGHRS, CDR2 YFSETQ. The CDR3 totals 15 residues. V shed 2 bases, J shed 6 bases, and the junction held 5 bases outside the gene matches. In nucleotides, the CDR3 is TGCGCCAGCAGCTTACGGGACAGGGGAATCAATGAGCAGTTCTTC. It encodes CASSLRDRGINEQFF.

The rearrangement uses TRBV25-1 and TRBJ1-5; D perhaps matches TRBD1 (5 bases). Trimming stripped 2 bases from V and 6 bases from J, with 17 bases between. The CDR3 sequence is 16 residues long. Germline V lookup: CDR1 MGHDK, CDR2 SYGVNS. In nucleotides, the CDR3 is TGTGCCAGCAGTGAAGGGGGGTTTAGTATCGGTCAGCCCCAGCATTTT. Protein product: CASSEGGFSIGQPQHF. The full variable domain, with the rest looked up from reference TRBV25-1 and TRBJ1-5, is EADIYQTPRYLVIGTGKKITLECSQTMGHDKMYWYQQDPGMELHLIHYSYGVNSTEKGDLSSESTVSRIRTEHFPLTLESARPSHTSQYLCASSEGGFSIGQPQHFGDGTRLSIL.

The J gene is TRBJ2-1, the V gene TRBV24-1; 8 positions agree with TRBD2. J gave up 5 bases and V 4 bases, and 6 bases lay outside the gene matches. The CDR3 covers 15 residues. Germline V gene sequence: CDR1 KGHDR, CDR2 SFDVKD. CDR3 residues: CATSEPTSGNNEQFF. The CDR3 DNA reads TGTGCCACCAGTGAGCCTACTAGCGGAAACAATGAGCAGTTCTTC.

This chain links TRBV10-3 with TRBJ2-7; perhaps TRBD1 as D (6 bases). V shed 3 bases and J shed 3 bases, with 12 bases lying between them. The CDR3 has 14 amino acids. In germline, CDR1 is ENHRY, CDR2 SYGVKD. In DNA form, the CDR3 reads TGTGCCATCAGTGAACAGGGACCATTCTACGAGCAGTACGTC. This sequence encodes CAISEQGPFYEQYV.

This sequence joins TRBV5-1 and TRBJ1-2; weak D call: TRBD1 (5 bases). Trimming cost V 3 bases and J 3 bases, with 12 bases left between them. Looked up from germline, CDR1 is SGHRS and CDR2 is YFSETQ. The CDR3 runs 14 residues. The CDR3 here is CASSWTSGDYGYTF. The CDR3, as DNA: TGCGCCAGCAGCTGGACTTCGGGGGACTATGGCTACACCTTC.

The chain combines TRBV2 with TRBJ1-5; 10 nucleotides line up with TRBD1. The V gene's germline CDR1 is SNHLY and CDR2 FYNNEI. The CDR3 runs to 17 residues. Germline trimming cut 6 bases from V and 2 bases from J; bases unmatched to any gene: 10. DNA for the CDR3: TGTGCCAGCAGGCGACAGGGGGCTGGCTTAGGCAATCAGCCCCAGCATTTT. Its protein is CASRRQGAGLGNQPQHF.

This chain joins TRBV7-6 and TRBJ2-1; TRBD2 aligns across 8 bases. Germline values: CDR1 SGHVS, CDR2 FNYEAQ. The junction had 12 bases not matched to a gene; V was cut back by 1 base and J by 7 bases. There are 17 residues in the CDR3. The CDR3 reads CASSLEVGGGIRNEQFF. The DNA of the CDR3 is TGTGCCAGCAGCTTAGAAGTCGGCGGGGGGATTAGGAATGAGCAGTTCTTC.

The chain is built from TRBV5-1 and TRBJ2-7, with a tentative D call TRBD2 (6 bases). V gave up 0 bases and J gave up 4 bases, with 11 bases separating them. The V gene's germline CDR1 is SGHRS and CDR2 YFSETQ. This CDR3 is built from 14 residues. For the CDR3, the DNA is TGCGCCAGCAGCTTGGAAGCGGGCTCGTACGAGCAGTACGTC. It codes for CASSLEAGSYEQYV.

This clone was found once. The chain joins TRBV28 to TRBJ1-5; D is possibly TRBD1 (5 bases). The CDR3 extends over 15 amino acids. From germline, CDR1 is MDHEN and CDR2 SYDVKM. The V gene lost 3 bases and the J gene lost 5 bases, with 14 bases spanning the gap. CDR3 coding DNA: TGTGCCAGCAGTTTGGGCGGCAGGGCCCATCAGCCCCAGCATTTT. It translates to CASSLGGRAHQPQHF.

The chain links TRBV7-8 to TRBJ2-3; possible D gene TRBD2, 5 bases. Trimming left V 2 bases short and J 7 bases short, with 13 bases between. CDR3 length: 14 residues. CDR1 and CDR2 from the germline V gene are SGHVS and FQNEAQ. Written as DNA, the CDR3 is TGTGCCAGCAGCTTATACGGGGTGGGCTATACGCAGTATTTT. It translates to CASSLYGVGYTQYF.

A few counts support this clone. The gene calls are TRBV7-2 and TRBJ1-1; 8 bases are a match to TRBD1. The J segment lost 0 bases and the V segment lost 6 bases, leaving 6 bases of the junction unmatched. Germline CDR1 SGHTA, CDR2 FQGNSA. This CDR3 region has 15 residues. CDR3 sequence reads: CASRWDRRMNTEAFF. CDR3 nucleotides: TGTGCCAGCAGATGGGACAGGAGAATGAACACTGAAGCTTTCTTT.

The chain joins TRBV5-4 to TRBJ2-3; TRBD2 is a possible D gene (6 bases). The V end lost 5 bases, the J end lost 2 bases, and 12 bases lay between the germline ends. This CDR3 contains 14 residues. Germline V gene lookup returns CDR1 SGHNT and CDR2 YYREEE (reference sequence). The CDR3 here is CASRVGGLTDTQYF. CDR3 sequence (DNA): TGTGCCAGCAGGGTGGGGGGTCTCACAGATACGCAGTATTTT.